This TCR beta chain was profiled in a study of blood T cell repertoires in COVID-19. Overall study: Sample material is recorded as cDNA or gDNA derived from T cells, B-cell-depleted T cells, or PBMCs.

This table comes from immunoSEQ multiplex PCR, and its TCRdb copy is limited to in-frame clones, with some not included. The top ten hold roughly 7% of the sample, which has under 200,000 clones, 85% to 90% seen once. Looked up from germline, CDR1 is SGHRS and CDR2 is YFSETQ. The V gene end was trimmed by 6 bases and the J gene end by 4 bases; junction bases not matched to a gene: 5. This CDR3 is built from 14 residues. The sample was peripheral blood. J is TRBJ2-7 and V is TRBV5-1; 12 nucleotides agree with TRBD2. The clonotype originates from a man in his fifties with active or convalescent COVID-19. CDR3 loop: CASTGLAGRYEQYF. CDR3 nucleotides: TGCGCCAGCACCGGACTAGCGGGGCGATACGAGCAGTACTTC.